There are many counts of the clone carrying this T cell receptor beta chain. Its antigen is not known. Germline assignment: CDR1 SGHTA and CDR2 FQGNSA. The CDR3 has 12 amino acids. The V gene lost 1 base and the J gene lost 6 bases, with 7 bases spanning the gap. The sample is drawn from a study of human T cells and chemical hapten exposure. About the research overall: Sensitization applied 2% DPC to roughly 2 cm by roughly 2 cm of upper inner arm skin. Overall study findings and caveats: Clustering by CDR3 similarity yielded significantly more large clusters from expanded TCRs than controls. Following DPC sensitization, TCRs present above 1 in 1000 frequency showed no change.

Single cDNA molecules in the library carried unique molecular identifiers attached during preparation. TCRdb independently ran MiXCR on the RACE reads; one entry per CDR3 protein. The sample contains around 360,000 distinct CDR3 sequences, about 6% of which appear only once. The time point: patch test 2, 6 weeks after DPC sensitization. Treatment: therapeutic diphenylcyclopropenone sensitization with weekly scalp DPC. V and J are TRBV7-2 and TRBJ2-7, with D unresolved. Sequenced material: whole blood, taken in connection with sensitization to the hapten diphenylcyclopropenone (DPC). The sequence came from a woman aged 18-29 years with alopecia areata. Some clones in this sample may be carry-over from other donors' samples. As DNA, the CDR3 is TGTGCCAGCAGCTTAGTGTTACCCGAGCAGTACTTC. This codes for CASSLVLPEQYF.